A single sample is the source of the 25 T cell receptor beta chains below, sequenced in a study of blood T cells in healthy people across ages (dated by TCRdb to about 2015). To prepare the library, 5' RACE was applied. A second PCR of about 7 to 12 cycles was run with a J-beta primer mix and a sample-barcoded 5' primer. TCRdb reran the public reads through fastp at Q25 and MiXCR, keeping productive beta chains. Entries are consolidated by CDR3 protein sequence, retaining the most common genes and DNA. The sample records roughly 1.9 million distinct CDR3 sequences, about 39% of which are singletons. 23% of the sample is held by the ten biggest clonotypes. The source material was blood. These receptors were collected from a human donor in good health.

This clonotype was picked up a small number of times. CDR3 region: CASSIAGRVGNEQFF. The CDR3 DNA sequence: TGTGCCAGTAGTATAGCCGGGAGGGTGGGCAATGAGCAGTTCTTC. The J gene is TRBJ2-1, the V gene TRBV19; 8 bases line up with TRBD2. Per the germline V gene, CDR1 is LNHDA and CDR2 is SQIVND (reference sequence). With 1 base clipped from V and 6 bases from J, the junction kept 5 bases outside the gene matches. CDR3 length: 15 amino acids.

This sequence joins TRBV12-3 or TRBV12-4 and TRBJ1-5; a weak D match, TRBD1 (5 bases). The CDR3 covers 13 residues. V shed 1 base and J shed 11 bases, with 12 bases lying between them. The CDR3 region has the DNA TGTGCCAGCAGTTTAGAGGGGAGGGACGCCCAGCATTTT. Its protein product is CASSLEGRDAQHF.

V is TRBV30 and J is TRBJ2-7; TRBD2 might be the D (5 bases). Between the trimmed V and J ends, which lost 6 bases and 2 bases, there was a span of 14 bases. CDR1 and CDR2 from the germline V gene are GTSNPN and SVGIG (reference sequence). The CDR3 extends over 13 amino acids. CDR3 DNA: TGTGCCTGCAATGGACTTAGCGCCTACGAGCAGTACTTC. It yields the protein CACNGLSAYEQYF.

This clonotype was seen a handful of times. This chain links TRBV7-2 with TRBJ2-7, with unresolved D. The CDR3 length is 16 residues. V lost 5 bases and J lost 4, with 21 bases in between. Germline V gene data show CDR1 as SGHTA and CDR2 as FQGNSA. The CDR3 protein is CASSPFGLTIGYEQYF. The CDR3 coding sequence is TGTGCCAGCAGCCCTTTCGGGCTAACTATCGGTTACGAGCAGTACTTC.

This clonotype came up many times. The chain employs TRBV6-4 and TRBJ2-3; TRBD2 agrees at 7 bases. The CDR3 contains 14 residues. Trimming removed 4 bases from V and 1 base from J; junction bases left unmatched: 2. Germline V CDR1 and CDR2: MRHNA, SNTAGT. CDR3 nucleotides: TGTGCCAGCAGTGCGGCGGGGGGCACAGATACGCAGTATTTT. Protein: CASSAAGGTDTQYF.

In its sample, this clonotype was seen a few times. The junction departs from the called germline gene at one end, perhaps through a read error. The rearrangement links TRBV10-3 to TRBJ2-6, with D perhaps assigned TRBD1 or TRBD2 (5 bases each). The germline V gene encodes CDR1 ENHRY and CDR2 SYGVKD. The CDR3 extends over 12 amino acids. This CDR3 reads CGAGPGANALTF. The CDR3 coding sequence is TGTGGGGCGGGCCCTGGGGCCAACGCCCTGACTTTC.

The chain has TRBV3-1 and TRBJ2-7; D perhaps matches TRBD2 (5 bases). The germline gives CDR1 LGHDT, CDR2 YNNKEL (reference sequence). V lost 8 bases to trimming and J lost 6 bases, with 14 bases between them. The CDR3 loop spans 12 amino acids. The CDR3 coding sequence is TGTGCCAGCGAGAGGGTTAATGGCGAGCAGTACTTC. Amino acids: CASERVNGEQYF.

At least ten counts were recorded for this clonotype. The chain links TRBV7-2 to TRBJ2-1; the match to TRBD1 covers 11 bases. Trimming took 4 bases from V and 13 from J; bases not matched to a gene: 3. Germline values: CDR1 SGHTA, CDR2 FQGNSA. The CDR3 spans 12 residues. DNA of the CDR3: TGTGCCAGCAGCTCAAGGACAGGGGGCCAGTTCTTC. Protein sequence: CASSSRTGGQFF. Full variable domain (missing parts from reference TRBV7-2 and TRBJ2-1): GAGVSQSPSNKVTEKGKDVELRCDPISGHTALYWYRQSLGQGLEFLIYFQGNSAPDKSGLPSDRFSAERTGGSVSTLTIQRTQQEDSAVYLCASSSRTGGQFFGPGTRLTVL.

The chain carries TRBV5-5 and TRBJ2-3, with D perhaps given as TRBD1 or TRBD2 (7 bases each). CDR1 is SGHKS, CDR2 YYEKEE, per germline (reference sequence). The germline V and J ends were trimmed by 4 bases and 4 bases, with 19 bases remaining between them. The CDR3 has 16 amino acids. CDR3 loop: CASSPIGGGGADTQYF. CDR3 coding DNA: TGTGCCAGCAGCCCCATAGGGGGCGGGGGAGCAGATACGCAGTATTTT.

The chain uses TRBV29-1 and TRBJ2-7; the D gene is possibly TRBD1 (7 bases). This CDR3 is 14 amino acids long. V dropped 6 bases and J dropped 3 bases, with 18 bases sitting between them. Germline CDR1 reads SQVTM; CDR2 reads ANQGSEA. The CDR3 DNA reads as TGCAGCGTCATACGGGACAGAGCGGGCTACGAGCAGTACTTC. It translates to CSVIRDRAGYEQYF.

The gene calls are TRBV5-1 and TRBJ2-1, with TRBD2 as a possible D gene (6 bases). Trimming cost V 7 bases and J 0 bases, with 17 bases left between them. Germline loops: CDR1 SGHRS, CDR2 YFSETQ. This CDR3 spans 16 amino acids. In DNA form, the CDR3 reads TGCGCCAGCGCCCCCAGGGAGGACACCTCCTACAATGAGCAGTTCTTC. Its translation is CASAPREDTSYNEQFF.

The chain recombines TRBV30 with TRBJ2-4, with 10 bases fitting TRBD2. Germline-derived CDR1 and CDR2 are GTSNPN and SVGIG (reference sequence). This CDR3 region has 17 residues. V gave up 5 bases and J gave up 7 bases; unmatched junction bases: 17. The chain's CDR3 is CAWAPHLKRGGKNIQYF. CDR3 sequence (DNA): TGTGCCTGGGCCCCCCATCTAAAGCGGGGGGGCAAGAACATTCAGTACTTC.

This clonotype was picked up one time. This rearrangement joins TRBV7-9 to TRBJ1-2; D gene unclear. Germline-derived CDR1 and CDR2 are SEHNR and FQNEAQ (reference sequence). V was shortened by 4 bases and J by 4 bases, with 16 bases between the two germline ends. CDR3 length: 15 residues. Here the CDR3 reads CASSSVTSGGYGYTF. CDR3 nucleotides: TGTGCCAGCAGCTCAGTAACTTCGGGCGGCTATGGCTACACCTTC.

This clonotype was recorded many times. The rearrangement joins TRBV11-2 to TRBJ2-7; D is tentatively TRBD1 or TRBD2 (6 bases each). Germline CDR1 reads SGHAT; CDR2 reads FQNNGV. This CDR3 spans 14 amino acids. V gave up 1 base and J gave up 3 bases, with 10 bases separating them. The CDR3 reads CASSLVGGHYEQYF. CDR3 nucleotide sequence: TGTGCCAGCAGCTTAGTGGGGGGACACTACGAGCAGTACTTC.

This clonotype was counted only a few times. A junction boundary mismatches the germline segment, possibly from a read error. The chain recombines TRBV7-2 with TRBJ1-2; D is unclear. Germline lookup yields CDR1 SGHTA and CDR2 FQGNSA. The CDR3 has 14 residues. CDR3 bases: TGTGCCGGCAGCTTAAGGGCAAGACTCTATGGCTACACCTTC. Its protein product is CAGSLRARLYGYTF.

V gene TRBV29-1 combines with J gene TRBJ2-5; D unclear. The J call may be faulty, since TRBJ2-7 better matches the DNA end. Germline V lookup: CDR1 SQVTM, CDR2 ANQGSEA. The CDR3 covers 14 residues. The DNA for the CDR3 is TGCAGCGTTGGGTTGGGTCAAGCCCCGTACGAGCAGTACTTC. Translation: CSVGLGQAPYEQYF.

The rearrangement joins TRBV7-9 to TRBJ1-1; 7 positions agree with TRBD1. CDR1 and CDR2 (germline): SEHNR, FQNEAQ (reference sequence). V lost 4 bases and J lost 0; bases outside the gene matches: 5. The length of the CDR3 is 15 residues. CDR3 DNA: TGTGCCAGCAGCTCAGGGGACAGCCTGAACACTGAAGCTTTCTTT. Translating it yields CASSSGDSLNTEAFF.

This clonotype was seen more than once but under ten times. The chain combines TRBV2 with TRBJ2-7; tentative D call: TRBD1 (8 bases). Trimming pared 3 bases from V and 1 base from J, leaving 19 bases between. The length of the CDR3 is 17 residues. Germline V gene data show CDR1 as SNHLY and CDR2 as FYNNEI. DNA of the CDR3: TGTGCCAGCAGTGAGAACGGTGGACAGGGACTATCCTACGAGCAGTACTTC. Amino acid sequence: CASSENGGQGLSYEQYF.

The chain employs TRBV5-1 and TRBJ2-7, with a tentative D call TRBD2 (5 bases). CDR3 length: 15 residues. The germline V gene encodes CDR1 SGHRS and CDR2 YFSETQ. V shed 4 bases and J shed 1 base, with 15 bases lying between them. CDR3 loop: CASSPGLKQSYEQYF. In DNA, the CDR3 is TGCGCCAGCAGCCCCGGACTGAAACAGTCCTACGAGCAGTACTTC.

The chain has TRBV20-1 and TRBJ1-2, with a tentative D call TRBD1 (6 bases). The germline V gene encodes CDR1 DFQATT and CDR2 SNEGSKA (reference sequence). There are 12 residues in the CDR3. V was cut by 5 bases and J by 5 bases, with 12 bases left in between. In nucleotides, the CDR3 is TGCAGTGCTCCGGAACAGGGATATGGCTACACCTTC. Translated, it gives CSAPEQGYGYTF.

The gene calls are TRBV5-1 and TRBJ2-5; 9 nucleotides agree with TRBD1. The J call may be incorrect, as the DNA end agrees better with TRBJ2-7. CDR1 and CDR2 (germline): SGHRS, YFSETQ. The CDR3 covers 16 residues. The CDR3 loop is CASSREPGQGGYEQYF. The CDR3 DNA is TGCGCCAGCAGCAGAGAACCGGGACAGGGTGGATACGAGCAGTACTTC.

V and J are TRBV6-1 and TRBJ2-1; D uncertain. The CDR3 length is 18 residues. Trimming cost V 1 base and J 7 bases, with 23 bases left between them. Germline CDR1 reads MNHNS; CDR2 reads SASEGT. The CDR3 loop reads CASSEGRPVLTYGNEQFF. As DNA, the CDR3 is TGTGCCAGCAGTGAAGGCCGGCCGGTCCTCACTTACGGTAATGAGCAGTTCTTC.

This clonotype has only a few counts. This rearrangement joins TRBV29-1 to TRBJ2-7, with 7 positions matching TRBD2. V dropped 6 bases and J dropped 3; count of bases not matched to a gene: 5. Looked up from germline, CDR1 is SQVTM and CDR2 is ANQGSEA. This CDR3 is built from 12 residues. CDR3: CSVGGGLYEQYF. The CDR3 DNA reads TGCAGCGTGGGCGGGGGACTCTACGAGCAGTACTTC.

This CDR3 reads CASSPTGGPFTGELFF. The CDR3 bases are TGTGCCAGCAGCCCGACGGGGGGGCCGTTCACCGGGGAGCTGTTTTTT. The chain links TRBV7-2 to TRBJ2-2, with 8 bases identical to TRBD2. This CDR3 has 16 residues. Germline V gene data show CDR1 as SGHTA and CDR2 as FQGNSA. With 5 bases clipped from V and 4 bases from J, the junction kept 9 bases outside the gene matches.

The chain combines TRBV7-2 with TRBJ2-3; 9 bases map to TRBD1. The V and J ends lost 5 bases and 5 bases, in that order; junction bases with no gene match: 14. The germline CDR1 and CDR2 sequences are SGHTA and FQGNSA. There are 17 residues in the CDR3. The CDR3 loop reads CASSPLGYRTGVDTQYF. The CDR3 DNA sequence: TGTGCCAGCAGCCCCCTCGGGTACAGGACAGGGGTAGATACGCAGTATTTT.